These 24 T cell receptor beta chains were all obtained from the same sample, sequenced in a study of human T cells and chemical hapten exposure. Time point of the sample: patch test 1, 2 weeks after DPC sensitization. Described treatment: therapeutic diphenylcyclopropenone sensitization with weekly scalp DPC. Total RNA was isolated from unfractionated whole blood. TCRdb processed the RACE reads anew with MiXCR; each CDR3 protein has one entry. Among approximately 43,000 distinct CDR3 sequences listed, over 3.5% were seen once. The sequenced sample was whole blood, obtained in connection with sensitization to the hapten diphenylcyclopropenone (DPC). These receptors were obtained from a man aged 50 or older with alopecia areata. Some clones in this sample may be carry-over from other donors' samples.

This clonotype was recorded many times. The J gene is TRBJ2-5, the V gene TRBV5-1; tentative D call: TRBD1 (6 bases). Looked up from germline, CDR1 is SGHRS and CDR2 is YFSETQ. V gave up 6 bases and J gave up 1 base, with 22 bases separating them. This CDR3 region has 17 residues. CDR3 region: CASTTNRLDSPQETQYF. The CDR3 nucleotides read TGCGCCAGCACCACGAACCGGTTGGACAGTCCCCAAGAGACCCAGTACTTC.

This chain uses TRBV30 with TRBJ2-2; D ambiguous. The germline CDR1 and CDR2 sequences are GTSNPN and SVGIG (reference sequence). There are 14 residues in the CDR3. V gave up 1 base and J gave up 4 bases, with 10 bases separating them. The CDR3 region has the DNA TGTGCCTGGAGTGGAGGAAGCGCCACCGGGGAGCTGTTTTTT. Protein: CAWSGGSATGELFF. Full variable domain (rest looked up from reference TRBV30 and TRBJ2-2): SQTIHQWPATLVQPVGSPLSLECTVEGTSNPNLYWYRQAAGRGLQLLFYSVGIGQISSEVPQNLSASRPQDRQFILSSKKLLLSDSGFYLCAWSGGSATGELFFGEGSRLTVL.

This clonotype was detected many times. As DNA, the CDR3 is TGCAGCGTTGCCCGGACAGCCATGAACACTGAAGCTTTCTTT. Its protein is CSVARTAMNTEAFF. The V call is TRBV29-1, the J call TRBJ1-1, with TRBD1 as a possible D gene (6 bases). CDR3 length equals 14 residues. CDR1 SQVTM and CDR2 ANQGSEA come from the germline V gene. V lost 4 bases, J lost 0 bases, and 12 bases lay in between.

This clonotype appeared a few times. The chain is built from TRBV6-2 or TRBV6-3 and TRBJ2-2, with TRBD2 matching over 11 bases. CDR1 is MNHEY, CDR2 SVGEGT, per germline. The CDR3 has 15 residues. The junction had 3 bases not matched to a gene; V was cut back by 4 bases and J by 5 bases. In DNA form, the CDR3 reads TGTGCCAGCAGTTCCTTAGCGGGAGGGACCGGGGAGCTGTTTTTT. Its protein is CASSSLAGGTGELFF.

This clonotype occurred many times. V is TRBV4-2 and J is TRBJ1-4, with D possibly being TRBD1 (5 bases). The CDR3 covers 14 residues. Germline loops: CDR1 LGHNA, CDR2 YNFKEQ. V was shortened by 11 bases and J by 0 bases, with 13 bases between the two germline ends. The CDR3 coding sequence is TGTGCCTCACAAGGGGCCGCAACTAATGAAAAACTGTTTTTT. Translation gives CASQGAATNEKLFF.

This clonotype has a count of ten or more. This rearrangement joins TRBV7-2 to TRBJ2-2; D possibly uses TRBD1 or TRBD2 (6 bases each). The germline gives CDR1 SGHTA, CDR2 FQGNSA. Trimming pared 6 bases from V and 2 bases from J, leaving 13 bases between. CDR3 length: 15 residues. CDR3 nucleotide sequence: TGTGCCAGCAGGTGGGGGGCTCCAAACACCGGGGAGCTGTTTTTT. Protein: CASRWGAPNTGELFF. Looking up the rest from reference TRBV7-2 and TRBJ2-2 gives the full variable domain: GAGVSQSPSNKVTEKGKDVELRCDPISGHTALYWYRQSLGQGLEFLIYFQGNSAPDKSGLPSDRFSAERTGGSVSTLTIQRTQQEDSAVYLCASRWGAPNTGELFFGEGSRLTVL.

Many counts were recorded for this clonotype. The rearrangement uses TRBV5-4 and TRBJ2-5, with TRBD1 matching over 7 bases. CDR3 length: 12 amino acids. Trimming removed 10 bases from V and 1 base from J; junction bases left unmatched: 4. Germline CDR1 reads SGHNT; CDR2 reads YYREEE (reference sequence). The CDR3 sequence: CAGGQSQETQYF. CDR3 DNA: TGTGCCGGGGGACAGAGCCAAGAGACCCAGTACTTC.

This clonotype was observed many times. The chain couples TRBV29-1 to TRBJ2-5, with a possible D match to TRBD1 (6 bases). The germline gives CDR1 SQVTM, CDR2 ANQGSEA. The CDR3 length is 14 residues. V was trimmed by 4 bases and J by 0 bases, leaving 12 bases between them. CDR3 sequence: CSVVRQGNQETQYF. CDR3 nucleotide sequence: TGCAGCGTTGTCCGGCAGGGGAACCAAGAGACCCAGTACTTC. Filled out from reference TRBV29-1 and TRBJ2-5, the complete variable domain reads SAVISQKPSRDICQRGTSLTIQCQVDSQVTMMFWYRQQPGQSLTLIATANQGSEATYESGFVIDKFPISRPNLTFSTLTVSNMSPEDSSIYLCSVVRQGNQETQYFGPGTRLLVL.

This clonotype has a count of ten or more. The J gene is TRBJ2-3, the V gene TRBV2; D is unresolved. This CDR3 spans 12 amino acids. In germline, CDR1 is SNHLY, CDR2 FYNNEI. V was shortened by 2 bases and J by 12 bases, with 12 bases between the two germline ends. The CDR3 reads CASSELGLRQYF. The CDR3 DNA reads TGTGCCAGCAGTGAATTGGGTTTGCGTCAGTATTTT.

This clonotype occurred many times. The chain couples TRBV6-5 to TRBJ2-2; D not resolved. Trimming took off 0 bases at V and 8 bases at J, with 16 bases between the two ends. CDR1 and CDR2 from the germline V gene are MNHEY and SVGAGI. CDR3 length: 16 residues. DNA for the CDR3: TGTGCCAGCAGTTACTCACCGGCCTCGACTCAAGGGGAGCTGTTTTTT. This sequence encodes CASSYSPASTQGELFF.

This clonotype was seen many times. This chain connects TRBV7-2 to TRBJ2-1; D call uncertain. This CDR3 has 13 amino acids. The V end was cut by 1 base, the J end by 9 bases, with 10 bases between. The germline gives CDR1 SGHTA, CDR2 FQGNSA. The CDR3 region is CASSLGVSPEQFF. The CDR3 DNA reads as TGTGCCAGCAGCTTAGGCGTCTCACCTGAGCAGTTCTTC. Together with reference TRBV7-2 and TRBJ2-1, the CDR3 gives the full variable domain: GAGVSQSPSNKVTEKGKDVELRCDPISGHTALYWYRQSLGQGLEFLIYFQGNSAPDKSGLPSDRFSAERTGGSVSTLTIQRTQQEDSAVYLCASSLGVSPEQFFGPGTRLTVL.

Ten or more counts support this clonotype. The CDR3 sequence is CASGGGRVLTGANVLTF. The CDR3 bases are TGTGCCAGCGGGGGTGGCAGGGTCCTGACTGGGGCCAACGTCCTGACTTTC. The gene calls are TRBV28 and TRBJ2-6; TRBD1 or TRBD2 may be the D gene (5 bases each). The CDR3 runs 17 residues. Per germline, CDR1 MDHEN and CDR2 SYDVKM. V shed 8 bases and J shed 2 bases, with 19 bases lying between them. The full variable domain, with the rest looked up from reference TRBV28 and TRBJ2-6, is DVKVTQSSRYLVKRTGEKVFLECVQDMDHENMFWYRQDPGLGLRLIYFSYDVKMKEKGDIPEGYSVSREKKERFSLILESASTNQTSMYLCASGGGRVLTGANVLTFGAGSRLTVL.

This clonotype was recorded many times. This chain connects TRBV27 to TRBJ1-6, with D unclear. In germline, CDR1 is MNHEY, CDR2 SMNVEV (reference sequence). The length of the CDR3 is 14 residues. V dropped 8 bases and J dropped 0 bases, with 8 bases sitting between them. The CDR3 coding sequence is TGTGCCAGCCGTACGGACTCCTATAATTCACCCCTCCACTTT. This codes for CASRTDSYNSPLHF.

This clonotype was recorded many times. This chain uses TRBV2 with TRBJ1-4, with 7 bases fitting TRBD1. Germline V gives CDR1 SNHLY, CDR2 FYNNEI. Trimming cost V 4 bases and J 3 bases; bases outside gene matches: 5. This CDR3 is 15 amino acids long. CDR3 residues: CASSADRASNEKLFF. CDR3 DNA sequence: TGTGCCAGCAGTGCCGACAGGGCCTCTAATGAAAAACTGTTTTTT.

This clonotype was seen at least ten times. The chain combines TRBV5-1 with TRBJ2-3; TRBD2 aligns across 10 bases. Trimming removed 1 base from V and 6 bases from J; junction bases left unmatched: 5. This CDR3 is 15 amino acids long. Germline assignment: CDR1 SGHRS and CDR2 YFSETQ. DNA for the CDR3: TGCGCCAGCAGCTTGAATAGCGGGAGGACGGATACGCAGTATTTT. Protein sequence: CASSLNSGRTDTQYF.

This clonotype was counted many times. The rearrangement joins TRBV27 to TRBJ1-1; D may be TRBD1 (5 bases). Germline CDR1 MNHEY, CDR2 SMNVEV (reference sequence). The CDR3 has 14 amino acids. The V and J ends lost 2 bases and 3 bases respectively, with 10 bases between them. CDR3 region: CASSLSQGDTEAFF. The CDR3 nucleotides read TGTGCCAGCAGTTTAAGTCAGGGTGACACTGAAGCTTTCTTT.

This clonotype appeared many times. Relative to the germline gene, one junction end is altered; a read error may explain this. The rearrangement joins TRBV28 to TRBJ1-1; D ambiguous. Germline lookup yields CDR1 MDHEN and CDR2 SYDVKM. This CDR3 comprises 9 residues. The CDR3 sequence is CRMNTEAFF. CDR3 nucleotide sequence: TGCCGCATGAACACTGAAGCTTTCTTT.

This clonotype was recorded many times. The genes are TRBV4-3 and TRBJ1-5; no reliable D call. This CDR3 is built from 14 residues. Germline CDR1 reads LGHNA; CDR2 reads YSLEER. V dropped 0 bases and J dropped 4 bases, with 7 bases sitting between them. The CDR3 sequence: CASSQDIGNQPQHF. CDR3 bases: TGCGCCAGCAGCCAAGATATAGGGAATCAGCCCCAGCATTTT.

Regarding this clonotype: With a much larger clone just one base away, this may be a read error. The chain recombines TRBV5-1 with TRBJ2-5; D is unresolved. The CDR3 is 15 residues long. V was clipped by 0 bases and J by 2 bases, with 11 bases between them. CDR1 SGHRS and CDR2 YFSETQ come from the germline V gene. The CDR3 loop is CASSLARVLQETQYF. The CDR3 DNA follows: TGCGCCAGCAGCTTGGCCCGGGTGCTGCAAGAGACCCAGTACTTC.

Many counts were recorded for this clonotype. The CDR3 protein is CASSPFLGLAKNEQFF. In DNA, the CDR3 is TGTGCCAGCAGCCCGTTCCTGGGACTAGCTAAAAATGAGCAGTTCTTC. V gene TRBV11-2 combines with J gene TRBJ2-1; the match to TRBD2 covers 9 bases. The V segment lost 5 bases and the J segment 7 bases; nucleotides outside the gene matches: 12. The CDR3 runs 16 residues. Germline assignment: CDR1 SGHAT and CDR2 FQNNGV.

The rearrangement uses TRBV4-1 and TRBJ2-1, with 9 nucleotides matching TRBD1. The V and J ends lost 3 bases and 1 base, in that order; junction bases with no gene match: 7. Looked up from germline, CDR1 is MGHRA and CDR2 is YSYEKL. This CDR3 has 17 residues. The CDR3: CASSQGSGTGSYNEQFF. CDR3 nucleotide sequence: TGCGCCAGCAGCCAGGGGTCGGGGACAGGGTCCTACAATGAGCAGTTCTTC.

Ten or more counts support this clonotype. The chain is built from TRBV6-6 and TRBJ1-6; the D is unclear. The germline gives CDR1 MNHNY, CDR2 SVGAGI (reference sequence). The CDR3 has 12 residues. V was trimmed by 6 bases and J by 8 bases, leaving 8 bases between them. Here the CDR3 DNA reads TGTGCCAGCAGCCCCGGGGATTCACCCCTCCACTTT. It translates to CASSPGDSPLHF.

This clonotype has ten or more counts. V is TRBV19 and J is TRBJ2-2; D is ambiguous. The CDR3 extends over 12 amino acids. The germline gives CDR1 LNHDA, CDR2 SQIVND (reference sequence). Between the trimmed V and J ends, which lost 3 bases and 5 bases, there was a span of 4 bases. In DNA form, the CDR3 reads TGTGCCAGTAGTATGGGAACCGGGGAGCTGTTTTTT. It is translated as CASSMGTGELFF.

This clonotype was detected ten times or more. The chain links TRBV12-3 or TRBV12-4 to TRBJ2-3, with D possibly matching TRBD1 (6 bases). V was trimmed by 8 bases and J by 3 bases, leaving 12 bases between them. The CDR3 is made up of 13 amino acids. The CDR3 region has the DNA TGTGCCAGCGGTGGACAGACAACAGATACGCAGTATTTT. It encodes CASGGQTTDTQYF.